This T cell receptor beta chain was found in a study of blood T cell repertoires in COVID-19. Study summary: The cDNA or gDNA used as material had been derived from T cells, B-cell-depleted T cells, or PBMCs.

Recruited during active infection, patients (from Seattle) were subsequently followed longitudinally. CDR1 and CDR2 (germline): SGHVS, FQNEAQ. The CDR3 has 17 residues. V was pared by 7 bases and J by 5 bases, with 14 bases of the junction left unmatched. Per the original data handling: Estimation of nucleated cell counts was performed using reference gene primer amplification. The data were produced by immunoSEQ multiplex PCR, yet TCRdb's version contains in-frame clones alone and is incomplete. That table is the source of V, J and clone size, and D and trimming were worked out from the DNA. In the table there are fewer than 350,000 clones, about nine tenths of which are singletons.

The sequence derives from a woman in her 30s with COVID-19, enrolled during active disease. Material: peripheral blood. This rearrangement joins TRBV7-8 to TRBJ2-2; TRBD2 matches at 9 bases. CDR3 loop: CASITLAGLAVTGELFF. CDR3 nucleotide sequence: TGTGCCAGCATCACCCTGGCGGGACTAGCCGTAACCGGGGAGCTGTTTTTT.